The sequence of this TCR beta chain was determined in a study of blood T cell repertoires in COVID-19. The CDR3 is 16 amino acids. Germline CDR1 and CDR2: SGHDT and YYEEEE. J was trimmed by 0 bases and V by 7 bases; bases with no gene match: 5. Only in-frame clones appear in the TCRdb table, and some are missing; sequencing was by immunoSEQ multiplex PCR. The table records fewer than 300,000 clones, around 86% of them present only once. What was sequenced was PBMCs or T cells enriched from blood (not recorded which). The sequence was collected from a man aged 18 to 35 who had recovered from COVID-19. This chain uses TRBV5-6 with TRBJ2-6; 9 nucleotides match TRBD2. The CDR3: CASGLAGTSGANVLTF. CDR3 nucleotide sequence: TGTGCCAGCGGCCTAGCGGGGACCTCTGGGGCCAACGTCCTGACTTTC.